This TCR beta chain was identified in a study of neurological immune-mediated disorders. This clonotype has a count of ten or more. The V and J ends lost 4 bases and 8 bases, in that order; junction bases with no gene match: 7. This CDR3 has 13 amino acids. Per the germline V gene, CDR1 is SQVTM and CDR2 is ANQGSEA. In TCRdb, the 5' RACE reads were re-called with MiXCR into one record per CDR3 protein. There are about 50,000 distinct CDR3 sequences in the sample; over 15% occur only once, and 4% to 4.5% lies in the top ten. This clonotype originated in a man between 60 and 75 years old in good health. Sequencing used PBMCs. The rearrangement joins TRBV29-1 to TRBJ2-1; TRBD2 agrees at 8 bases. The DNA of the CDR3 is TGCAGCGTTGCCAAGCGGGAGTTCGATGAGCAGTTCTTC. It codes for CSVAKREFDEQFF.